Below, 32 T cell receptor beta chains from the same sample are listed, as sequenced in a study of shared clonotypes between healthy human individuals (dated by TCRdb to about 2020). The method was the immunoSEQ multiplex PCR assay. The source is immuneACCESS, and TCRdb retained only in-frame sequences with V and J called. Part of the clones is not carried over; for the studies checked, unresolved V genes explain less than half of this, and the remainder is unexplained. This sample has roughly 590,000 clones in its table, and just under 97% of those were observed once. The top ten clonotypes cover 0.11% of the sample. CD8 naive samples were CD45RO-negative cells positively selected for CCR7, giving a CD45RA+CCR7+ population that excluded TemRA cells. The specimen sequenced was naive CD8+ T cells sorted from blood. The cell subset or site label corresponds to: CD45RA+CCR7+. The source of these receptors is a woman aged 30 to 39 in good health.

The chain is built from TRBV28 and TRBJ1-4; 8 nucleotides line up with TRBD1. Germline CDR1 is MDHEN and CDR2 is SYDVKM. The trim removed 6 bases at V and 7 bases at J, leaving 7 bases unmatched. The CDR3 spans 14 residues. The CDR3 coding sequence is TGTGCCAGCAGCCAGACAGGGGTGTCTGAAAAACTGTTTTTT. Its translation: CASSQTGVSEKLFF.

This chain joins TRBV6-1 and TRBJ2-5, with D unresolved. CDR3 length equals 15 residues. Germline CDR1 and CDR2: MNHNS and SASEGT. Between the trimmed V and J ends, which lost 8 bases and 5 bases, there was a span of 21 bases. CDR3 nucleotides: TGTGCCAGCCTTTCCGTGGATAGCCCGAGGGAGACCCAGTACTTC. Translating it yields CASLSVDSPRETQYF.

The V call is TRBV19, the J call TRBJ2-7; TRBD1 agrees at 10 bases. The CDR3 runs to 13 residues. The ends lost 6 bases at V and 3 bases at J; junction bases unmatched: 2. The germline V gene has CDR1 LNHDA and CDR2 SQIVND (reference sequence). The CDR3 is CASRGDRGYEQYF. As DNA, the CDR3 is TGTGCCAGTAGAGGGGACAGGGGCTACGAGCAGTACTTC.

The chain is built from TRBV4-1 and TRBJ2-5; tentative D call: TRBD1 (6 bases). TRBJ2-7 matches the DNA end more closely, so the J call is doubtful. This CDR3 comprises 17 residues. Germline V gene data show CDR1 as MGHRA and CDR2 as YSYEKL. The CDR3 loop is CASSHGPSEDSSYEQYF. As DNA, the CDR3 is TGCGCCAGCAGCCACGGCCCCTCTGAGGACAGCTCCTACGAGCAGTACTTC.

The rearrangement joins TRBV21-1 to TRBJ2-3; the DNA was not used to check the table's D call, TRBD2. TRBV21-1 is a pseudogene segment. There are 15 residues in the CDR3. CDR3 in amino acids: CASNRRRDGADTQYF. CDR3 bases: TGTGCCAGCAACCGGCGGCGGGACGGCGCAGATACGCAGTATTTT.

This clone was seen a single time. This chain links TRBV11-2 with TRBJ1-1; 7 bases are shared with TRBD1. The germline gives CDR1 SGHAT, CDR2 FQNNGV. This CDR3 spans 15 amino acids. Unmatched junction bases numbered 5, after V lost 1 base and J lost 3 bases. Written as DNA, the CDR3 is TGTGCCAGCAGCTTAGCCGGGACAGTTGACACTGAAGCTTTCTTT. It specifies CASSLAGTVDTEAFF.

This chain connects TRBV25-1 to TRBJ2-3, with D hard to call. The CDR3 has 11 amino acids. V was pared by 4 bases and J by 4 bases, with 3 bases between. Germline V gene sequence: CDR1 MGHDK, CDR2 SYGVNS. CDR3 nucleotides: TGTGCCAGCAGTGTCCCAGATACGCAGTATTTT. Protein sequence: CASSVPDTQYF. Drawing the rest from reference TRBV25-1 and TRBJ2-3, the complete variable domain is EADIYQTPRYLVIGTGKKITLECSQTMGHDKMYWYQQDPGMELHLIHYSYGVNSTEKGDLSSESTVSRIRTEHFPLTLESARPSHTSQYLCASSVPDTQYFGPGTRLTVL.

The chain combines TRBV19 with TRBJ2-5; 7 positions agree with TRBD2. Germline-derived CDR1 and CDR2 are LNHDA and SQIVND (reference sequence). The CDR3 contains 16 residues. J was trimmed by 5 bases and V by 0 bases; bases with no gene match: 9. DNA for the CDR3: TGTGCCAGTAGTATAGAGGCGGGAGCCCTCCTGGAGACCCAGTACTTC. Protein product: CASSIEAGALLETQYF.

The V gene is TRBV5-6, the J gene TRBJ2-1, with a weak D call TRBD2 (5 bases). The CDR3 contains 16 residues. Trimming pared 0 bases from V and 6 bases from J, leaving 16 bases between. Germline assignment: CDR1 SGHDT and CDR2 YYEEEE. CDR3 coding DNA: TGTGCCAGCAGCTTGGGAGGTAATGGGAGAGGCAATGAGCAGTTCTTC. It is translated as CASSLGGNGRGNEQFF.

Here the CDR3 reads CASSLTTQGPTDVYGYTF. For the CDR3, the DNA is TGTGCCAGTAGTCTAACTACACAGGGACCTACCGACGTCTATGGCTACACCTTC. The chain recombines TRBV19 with TRBJ1-2, with D tentatively TRBD1 (6 bases). Trimming removed 5 bases at V and 4 bases at J, with 26 bases between. CDR3 length equals 18 residues. CDR1 and CDR2 (germline): LNHDA, SQIVND (reference sequence). Looking up the rest from reference TRBV19 and TRBJ1-2 gives the full variable domain: DGGITQSPKYLFRKEGQNVTLSCEQNLNHDAMYWYRQDPGQGLRLIYYSQIVNDFQKGDIAEGYSVSREKKESFPLTVTSAQKNPTAFYLCASSLTTQGPTDVYGYTFGSGTRLTVV.

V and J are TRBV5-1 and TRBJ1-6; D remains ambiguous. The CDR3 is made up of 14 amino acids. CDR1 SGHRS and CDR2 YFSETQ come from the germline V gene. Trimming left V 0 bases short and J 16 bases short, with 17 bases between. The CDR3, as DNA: TGCGCCAGCAGCTTGGATGTGGCCCACTCCGATCTCCACTTT. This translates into CASSLDVAHSDLHF.

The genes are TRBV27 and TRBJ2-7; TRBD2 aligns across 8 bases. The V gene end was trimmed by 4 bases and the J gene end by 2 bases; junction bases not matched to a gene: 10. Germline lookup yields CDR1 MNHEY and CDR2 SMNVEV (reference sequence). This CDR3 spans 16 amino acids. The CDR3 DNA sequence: TGTGCCAGCAGTTCACTCCTGGCGGGAGGCCCCTACGAGCAGTACTTC. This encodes CASSSLLAGGPYEQYF.

The CDR3 sequence: CASSYTGTGYGYTF. The CDR3 DNA reads as TGTGCCAGCAGTTACACCGGGACAGGCTATGGCTACACCTTC. The chain employs TRBV27 and TRBJ1-2; 8 positions agree with TRBD1. This CDR3 is built from 14 residues. V shed 4 bases, J shed 4 bases, and the junction held 5 bases outside the gene matches. Germline lookup yields CDR1 MNHEY and CDR2 SMNVEV (reference sequence).

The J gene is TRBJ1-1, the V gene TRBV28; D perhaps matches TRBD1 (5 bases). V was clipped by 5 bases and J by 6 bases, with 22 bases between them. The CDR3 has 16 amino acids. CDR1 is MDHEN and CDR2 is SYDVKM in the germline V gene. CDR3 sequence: CASSPIRGTLFPEAFF. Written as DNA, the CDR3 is TGTGCCAGCAGTCCAATCAGAGGGACCCTTTTCCCTGAAGCTTTCTTT.

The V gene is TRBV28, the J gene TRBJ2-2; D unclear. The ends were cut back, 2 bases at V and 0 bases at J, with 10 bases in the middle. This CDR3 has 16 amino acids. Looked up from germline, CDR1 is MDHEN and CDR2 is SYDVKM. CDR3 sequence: CASSLRPPTNTGELFF. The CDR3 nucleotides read TGTGCCAGCAGTTTACGTCCACCTACGAACACCGGGGAGCTGTTTTTT.

The CDR3 DNA follows: TGTGCCAGCAGTCCAAGACCCCAACAGCAAACTGAAGCTTTCTTT. Amino acid sequence: CASSPRPQQQTEAFF. The V and J genes are TRBV6-1 and TRBJ1-1; D remains unclear. V was cut by 5 bases and J by 5 bases, with 18 bases left in between. The CDR3 is made up of 15 amino acids. Germline lookup yields CDR1 MNHNS and CDR2 SASEGT.

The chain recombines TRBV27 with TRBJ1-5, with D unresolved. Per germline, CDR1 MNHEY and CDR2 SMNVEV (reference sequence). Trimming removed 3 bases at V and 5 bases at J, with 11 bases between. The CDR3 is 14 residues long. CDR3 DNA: TGTGCCAGCAGTTTGCATGGGGATTATCAGCCCCAGCATTTT. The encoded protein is CASSLHGDYQPQHF.

DNA of the CDR3: TGTGCCAGCAGCATCACACAGGGGGCACATCAGCCCCAGCATTTT. Amino acids: CASSITQGAHQPQHF. The rearrangement joins TRBV28 to TRBJ1-5; TRBD1 aligns across 9 bases. From germline, CDR1 is MDHEN and CDR2 SYDVKM. This CDR3 has 15 amino acids. J gave up 5 bases and V 6 bases, and 8 bases lay outside the gene matches.

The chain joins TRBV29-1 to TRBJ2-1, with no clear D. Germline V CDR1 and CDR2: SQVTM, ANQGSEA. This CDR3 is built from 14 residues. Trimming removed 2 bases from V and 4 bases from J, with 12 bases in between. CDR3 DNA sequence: TGCAGCGTTGAAACCCTTGACACGTACAATGAGCAGTTCTTC. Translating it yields CSVETLDTYNEQFF.

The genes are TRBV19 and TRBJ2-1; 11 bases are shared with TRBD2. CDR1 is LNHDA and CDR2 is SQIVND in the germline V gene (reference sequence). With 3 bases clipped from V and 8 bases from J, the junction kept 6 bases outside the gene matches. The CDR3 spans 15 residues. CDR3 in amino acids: CASSMLTSGIYEQFF. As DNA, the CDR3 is TGTGCCAGTAGTATGTTGACTAGCGGGATATATGAGCAGTTCTTC.

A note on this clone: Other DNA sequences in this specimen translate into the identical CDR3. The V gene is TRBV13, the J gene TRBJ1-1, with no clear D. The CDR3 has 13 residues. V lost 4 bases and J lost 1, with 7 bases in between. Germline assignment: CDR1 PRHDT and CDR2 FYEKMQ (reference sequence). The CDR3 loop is CASSYTENTEAFF. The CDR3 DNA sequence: TGTGCCAGCAGCTACACAGAGAACACTGAAGCTTTCTTT.

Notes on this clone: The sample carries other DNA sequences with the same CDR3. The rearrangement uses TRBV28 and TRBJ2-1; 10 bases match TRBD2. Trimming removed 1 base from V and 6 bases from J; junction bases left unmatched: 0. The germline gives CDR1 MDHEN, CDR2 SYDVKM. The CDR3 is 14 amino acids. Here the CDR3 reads CASSLLAGGNEQFF. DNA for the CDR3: TGTGCCAGCAGTTTATTAGCGGGAGGCAATGAGCAGTTCTTC. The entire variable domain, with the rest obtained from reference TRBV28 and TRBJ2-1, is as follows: DVKVTQSSRYLVKRTGEKVFLECVQDMDHENMFWYRQDPGLGLRLIYFSYDVKMKEKGDIPEGYSVSREKKERFSLILESASTNQTSMYLCASSLLAGGNEQFFGPGTRLTVL.

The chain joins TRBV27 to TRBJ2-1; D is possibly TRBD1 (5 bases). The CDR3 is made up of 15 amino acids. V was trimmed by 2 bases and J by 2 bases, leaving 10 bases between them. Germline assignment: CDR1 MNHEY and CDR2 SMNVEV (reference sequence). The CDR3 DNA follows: TGTGCCAGCAGTTTACGGGCAGGGACCTACAATGAGCAGTTCTTC. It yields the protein CASSLRAGTYNEQFF.

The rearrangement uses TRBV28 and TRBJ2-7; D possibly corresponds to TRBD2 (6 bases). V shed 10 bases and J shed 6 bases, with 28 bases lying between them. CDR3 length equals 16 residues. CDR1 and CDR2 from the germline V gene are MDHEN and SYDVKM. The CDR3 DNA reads TGTGCCATCCGACCGCCGGCGAGATCGGGGGTTCTCGAGCAGTACTTC. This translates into CAIRPPARSGVLEQYF.

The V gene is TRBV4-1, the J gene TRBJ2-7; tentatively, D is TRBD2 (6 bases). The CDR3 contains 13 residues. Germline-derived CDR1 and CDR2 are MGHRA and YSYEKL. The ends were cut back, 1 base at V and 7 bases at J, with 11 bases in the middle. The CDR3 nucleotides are TGCGCCAGCAGCCAAGGGATCGGGGGTGAGCAGTACTTC. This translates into CASSQGIGGEQYF.

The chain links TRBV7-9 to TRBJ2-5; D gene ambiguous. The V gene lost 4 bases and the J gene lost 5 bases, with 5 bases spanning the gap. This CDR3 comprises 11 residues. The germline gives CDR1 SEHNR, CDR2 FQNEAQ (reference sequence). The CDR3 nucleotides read TGTGCCAGCAGCTACCTCGAGACCCAGTACTTC. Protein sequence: CASSYLETQYF.

CDR3 DNA: TGCGCCAGCAGCCCCACGACAGTTAACACTGAAGCTTTCTTT. Translated: CASSPTTVNTEAFF. J is TRBJ1-1 and V is TRBV4-1, with a weak D call TRBD1 (5 bases). Trimming cost V 4 bases and J 2 bases, with 11 bases left between them. Germline CDR1 is MGHRA and CDR2 is YSYEKL. The CDR3 sequence is 14 residues long.

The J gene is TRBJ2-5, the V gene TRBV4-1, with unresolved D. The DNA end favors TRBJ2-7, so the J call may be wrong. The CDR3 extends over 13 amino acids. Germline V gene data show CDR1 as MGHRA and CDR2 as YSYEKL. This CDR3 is CASSQTPDYEQYF. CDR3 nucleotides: TGCGCCAGCAGCCAAACGCCAGACTACGAGCAGTACTTC.

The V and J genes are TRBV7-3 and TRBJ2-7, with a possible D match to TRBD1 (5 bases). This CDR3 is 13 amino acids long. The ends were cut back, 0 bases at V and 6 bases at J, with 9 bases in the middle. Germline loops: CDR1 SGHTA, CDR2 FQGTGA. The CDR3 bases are TGTGCCAGCAGCTTAACGGGGCCGGGCGAGCAGTACTTC. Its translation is CASSLTGPGEQYF.

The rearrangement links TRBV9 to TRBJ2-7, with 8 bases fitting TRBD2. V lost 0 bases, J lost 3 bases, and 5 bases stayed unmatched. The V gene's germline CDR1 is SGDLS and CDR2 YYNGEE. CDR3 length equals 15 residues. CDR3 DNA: TGTGCCAGCAGCGTAGAAGACACTAGCGGCTACGAGCAGTACTTC. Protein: CASSVEDTSGYEQYF.

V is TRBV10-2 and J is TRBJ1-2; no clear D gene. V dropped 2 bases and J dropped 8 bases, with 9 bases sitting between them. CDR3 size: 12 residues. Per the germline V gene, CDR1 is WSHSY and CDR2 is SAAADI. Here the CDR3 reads CASSEAGVGYTF. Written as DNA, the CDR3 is TGCGCCAGCAGTGAGGCGGGTGTGGGCTACACCTTC.

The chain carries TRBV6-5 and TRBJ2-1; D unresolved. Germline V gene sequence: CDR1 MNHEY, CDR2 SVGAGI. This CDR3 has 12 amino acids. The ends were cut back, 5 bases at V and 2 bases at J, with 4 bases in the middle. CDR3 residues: CASSGPYNEQFF. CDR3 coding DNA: TGTGCCAGCAGTGGGCCCTACAATGAGCAGTTCTTC.